What follows is one T cell receptor beta chain and its context. This clone's antigen is unknown. No much larger clonotype is one base removed from it; base qualities were not supplied. These data are taken from a study of OX40 agonist ivuxolimab in advanced cancers. Background for the entire study: Ivuxolimab, which targeted the costimulatory receptor OX40 (CD134), was an agonistic, fully human IgG2 monoclonal antibody. Peripheral TCRbeta sequencing aimed to test whether ivuxolimab altered TCR sequence diversity and caused clonal T-cell expansion. The paper covers the monotherapy dose-escalation part of the phase I ivuxolimab trial, which included N of about 56 patients. In the dose-escalation cohort, 75% to 90% of patients were male, and the mean age was 60 years with a range of roughly 23 to 79. Partial responses occurred in three dose-escalation patients, of whom one had hepatocellular carcinoma and two had cutaneous melanoma. Among the 50 to 55 dose-escalation patients, about 20 had hepatocellular carcinoma, about 15 melanoma, 9 renal cell carcinoma and 9 head and neck cancer. Intravenous ivuxolimab was administered to patients every 2 weeks at six dose levels: 0.01, 0.1, 0.3, 1.5, 3 and 10 mg/kg. Prior anti-PD-1, anti-PD-L1 or anti-CTLA-4 therapy was permitted, and checkpoint inhibitors had been received by more than 35% of dose-escalation patients. Overall study outcomes, separate from this receptor: On average, CD8+ T cells showed more expanded clones than CD4+ T cells after ivuxolimab. At doses of 0.1 to 3.0 mg/kg, clonal expansion of both CD4+ and CD8+ T cells in blood was seen between baseline and week 6. Low levels of normalized T-cell clonal expansion were also shown by some nonresponding patients. In the 0.1-3.0 mg/kg groups, partial responders had among the lowest normalized peripheral clonal expansion, particularly in CD8+ T cells. Antigen specificity was not determined for the clonally expanded peripheral T cells.

For sequencing of the TCRbeta CDR3 region, genomic DNA was extracted from the sorted cells. The immunoSEQ Assay was used for sequencing of TCRbeta CDR3 regions. The immuneACCESS repertoire file appears here via TCRdb, limited to in-frame rearrangements. These files lack a portion of the clones; in checked studies, under half of the deficit traces to unresolved V genes, and the cause of the others is not known. The sample table contains tens of thousands of clones; only one count was recorded for about nine tenths of them. The top ten constitute 20% to 25% of the sample. Taken from cysteine to phenylalanine, the CDR3 has 14 residues. The sequence is cut down to CDR3 DNA, 42 bases in frame from base 1. V is cut back by 3 bases and J by 4 bases, with 4 bases in the junction unmatched. CDR1 and CDR2 (LNHDA, SQIVND) derive from the germline V gene (reference sequence). The trial excluded patients who had a history of autoimmune disease or were on systemic immunosuppression. Peripheral blood for TCR sequencing was collected from all dose cohorts at baseline, on cycle 4 day 1, and on cycle 7 day 1. The samples were drawn from a first-in-human, open-label, multicenter phase I dose-escalation trial of ivuxolimab. Adults with locally advanced or metastatic melanoma, renal cell, hepatocellular, or head and neck squamous cell carcinoma were enrolled in the trial. Before TCR sequencing, CD4+ T cells and CD8+ T cells from peripheral blood were sorted into separate populations.

This clonotype originated in an adult with an advanced solid tumor such as melanoma, head and neck, liver or kidney cancer. The chain employs TRBV19 and TRBJ2-7, and TRBD2 aligns with 9 junction nucleotides. The sequencing used CD4+ or CD8+ T cells sorted from blood, collected in a trial of the OX40 agonist ivuxolimab. The encoded CDR3 is CASSISSGSYEQYF. The DNA reads TGTGCCAGTAGTATCAGTAGCGGGAGTTACGAGCAGTACTTC. This CDR3, with the reference TRBV19 and TRBJ2-7 proteins standing in past its ends, gives the full variable domain DGGITQSPKYLFRKEGQNVTLSCEQNLNHDAMYWYRQDPGQGLRLIYYSQIVNDFQKGDIAEGYSVSREKKESFPLTVTSAQKNPTAFYLCASSISSGSYEQYFGPGTRLTVT.